The 27 T cell receptor beta chains listed next were all sequenced from one sample in a study of shared clonotypes between healthy human individuals (dated by TCRdb to 2019 to 2021). Library preparation used the immunoSEQ multiplex PCR assay. TCRdb limited this immuneACCESS table to in-frame rearrangements with V and J called. A share of clones is missing; checked studies link under half to unresolved V genes, and the rest is unexplained. The sample profile shows roughly 590,000 clones; roughly 95% of them were found once. The ten biggest clones cover 0.11% of the sample. CD8 naive samples consisted of CD45RO-negative cells that were positively selected for CCR7, yielding a CD45RA+CCR7+ population without TemRA cells. Sequencing was performed on naive CD8+ T cells sorted from blood. This specimen's cell subset or site label, per the study, means: CD45RA+CCR7+. The receptors derive from a woman between 25 and 40 years old in good health.

The rearrangement links TRBV12-2 to TRBJ2-7; the DNA was not compared with TRBD1, the D call given in the table. TRBV12-2 is a listed pseudogene. This CDR3 region has 15 residues. CDR3 in DNA: TGTGCAAGTCGCTTTTCCGGGACAGGGACCTACGAGCAGTACTTC. It yields the protein CASRFSGTGTYEQYF.

The V call is TRBV7-9, the J call TRBJ2-7, with D possibly being TRBD1 (6 bases). Trimming shortened V by 5 bases and J by 2 bases, and 16 bases separated the two germline ends. This CDR3 comprises 15 residues. Germline CDR1 SEHNR, CDR2 FQNEAQ (reference sequence). CDR3: CASSKEEGVTYEQYF. CDR3 nucleotide sequence: TGTGCCAGCAGCAAGGAAGAGGGGGTTACCTACGAGCAGTACTTC.

This clone was detected once. This chain connects TRBV5-1 to TRBJ2-5, with a tentative D call TRBD1 (6 bases). The CDR3 sequence is 14 residues long. Trimming stripped 6 bases from V and 3 bases from J, with 15 bases between. From germline, CDR1 is SGHRS and CDR2 YFSETQ. The CDR3 region is CASTYSGAEETQYF. In DNA, the CDR3 is TGCGCCAGCACCTACTCAGGGGCAGAAGAGACCCAGTACTTC.

This clone was observed a few times. The chain couples TRBV28 to TRBJ2-7; the D is unclear. The CDR3 is 14 residues long. Germline-derived CDR1 and CDR2 are MDHEN and SYDVKM. Trimming shortened V by 3 bases and J by 2 bases, and 11 bases separated the two germline ends. DNA of the CDR3: TGTGCCAGCAGTTTTCGCGGCAGCGCCTACGAGCAGTACTTC. Protein sequence: CASSFRGSAYEQYF.

This chain uses TRBV7-2 with TRBJ2-1; D perhaps matches TRBD1 (5 bases). Germline V gene sequence: CDR1 SGHTA, CDR2 FQGNSA. The CDR3 totals 14 residues. Trimming took off 5 bases at V and 0 bases at J, with 8 bases between the two ends. The chain's CDR3 is CASSVDSSYNEQFF. The CDR3, as DNA: TGTGCCAGCAGCGTAGACAGCTCCTACAATGAGCAGTTCTTC.

The J gene is TRBJ2-1, the V gene TRBV7-9, with TRBD2 matching over 11 bases. Germline-derived CDR1 and CDR2 are SEHNR and FQNEAQ (reference sequence). The V segment lost 5 bases and the J segment 8 bases; nucleotides outside the gene matches: 8. This CDR3 spans 15 amino acids. In DNA form, the CDR3 reads TGTGCCAGCAGCCTACCTAGCGGGAGGATCCATGAGCAGTTCTTC. Encoded protein: CASSLPSGRIHEQFF. The whole variable domain, filled in from reference TRBV7-9 and TRBJ2-1, reads DTGVSQNPRHKITKRGQNVTFRCDPISEHNRLYWYRQTLGQGPEFLTYFQNEAQLEKSRLLSDRFSAERPKGSFSTLEIQRTEQGDSAMYLCASSLPSGRIHEQFFGPGTRLTVL.

The genes are TRBV7-7 and TRBJ2-7; D perhaps matches TRBD2 (6 bases). The CDR3 runs 13 residues. Between the trimmed V and J ends, which lost 5 bases and 6 bases, there was a span of 14 bases. Germline V gene data show CDR1 as SSHAT and CDR2 as FNYEAQ (reference sequence). CDR3 bases: TGTGCCAGCAGCCCTTCTCGGGGGAGCGAGCAGTACTTC. The encoded protein is CASSPSRGSEQYF.

This rearrangement joins TRBV5-5 to TRBJ2-7; a possible D gene is TRBD2 (6 bases). This CDR3 is 12 amino acids long. Trimming shortened V by 4 bases and J by 6 bases, and 11 bases separated the two germline ends. Per the germline V gene, CDR1 is SGHKS and CDR2 is YYEKEE (reference sequence). The CDR3 spells CASSPGTLEQYF. In nucleotides, the CDR3 is TGTGCCAGCAGCCCCGGGACTCTCGAGCAGTACTTC.

This chain connects TRBV28 to TRBJ2-7, with D unclear. Trimming cost V 2 bases and J 5 bases, with 10 bases left between them. The CDR3 totals 13 residues. The germline CDR1 and CDR2 sequences are MDHEN and SYDVKM. CDR3: CASSLISYDEQYF. CDR3 DNA sequence: TGTGCCAGCAGTTTAATTTCTTATGACGAGCAGTACTTC.

The genes are TRBV28 and TRBJ2-1, with 10 bases identical to TRBD2. V lost 2 bases to trimming and J lost 9 bases; unmatched junction nucleotides: 10. This CDR3 is built from 16 residues. Germline CDR1 reads MDHEN; CDR2 reads SYDVKM. CDR3 region: CASSLGLAGVGAEQFF. CDR3 nucleotide sequence: TGTGCCAGCAGTTTAGGTCTAGCGGGAGTGGGAGCTGAGCAGTTCTTC.

In its sample, this clone was seen once. DNA for the CDR3: TGTGCCAGCAGCTTGGAGCTTGCCTACGAGCAGTACTTC. The encoded protein is CASSLELAYEQYF. The chain employs TRBV5-4 and TRBJ2-7; D ambiguous. CDR3 length: 13 residues. Germline loops: CDR1 SGHNT, CDR2 YYREEE (reference sequence). Trimming cost V 0 bases and J 2 bases, with 6 bases left between them.

The J gene is TRBJ2-3, the V gene TRBV29-1; 7 nucleotides line up with TRBD2. Germline-derived CDR1 and CDR2 are SQVTM and ANQGSEA. The CDR3 contains 14 residues. V was clipped by 8 bases and J by 5 bases; unmatched bases: 13. The CDR3 DNA follows: TGCAGCTACCTTTCGGGGAGGGGCAGAGATACGCAGTATTTT. Its translation is CSYLSGRGRDTQYF.

The chain links TRBV4-1 to TRBJ2-2; the D is unclear. The CDR3 is made up of 13 amino acids. Trimming removed 8 bases from V and 8 bases from J, with 15 bases in between. Germline CDR1 is MGHRA and CDR2 is YSYEKL. CDR3 sequence reads: CASGGPGSGELFF. CDR3 DNA: TGCGCCAGCGGCGGCCCGGGTTCGGGGGAGCTGTTTTTT.

V is TRBV27 and J is TRBJ2-6; D perhaps matches TRBD2 (5 bases). V lost 0 bases to trimming and J lost 4 bases, with 10 bases between them. This CDR3 is 16 amino acids long. Germline CDR1 MNHEY, CDR2 SMNVEV (reference sequence). The CDR3 region is CASSLSRTPGANVLTF. The DNA for the CDR3 is TGTGCCAGCAGTTTATCCAGGACTCCCGGGGCCAACGTCCTGACTTTC.

The chain employs TRBV25-1 and TRBJ2-7, with TRBD1 matching 12 bases. CDR1 is MGHDK and CDR2 is SYGVNS in the germline V gene. J was trimmed by 5 bases and V by 3 bases; bases with no gene match: 5. CDR3 length equals 15 residues. The CDR3 DNA reads TGTGCCAGCAGTGAGGGGACAGGGGGCTTCAACGAGCAGTACTTC. Translating gives CASSEGTGGFNEQYF.

The chain couples TRBV6-1 to TRBJ1-2; the D is unclear. V gave up 2 bases and J gave up 4 bases, with 11 bases separating them. CDR1 is MNHNS and CDR2 is SASEGT in the germline V gene. The CDR3 extends over 14 amino acids. CDR3 in amino acids: CASSEWTGGYGYTF. CDR3 DNA sequence: TGTGCCAGCAGTGAATGGACGGGAGGCTATGGCTACACCTTC.

The V and J genes are TRBV25-1 and TRBJ1-2, with 9 bases lining up with TRBD1. The V and J ends lost 8 bases and 5 bases, in that order; junction bases with no gene match: 15. Germline V gene lookup returns CDR1 MGHDK and CDR2 SYGVNS. This CDR3 spans 16 amino acids. CDR3 sequence reads: CASPWDREEKAYGYTF. CDR3 DNA sequence: TGTGCCAGCCCTTGGGACAGGGAGGAGAAGGCATATGGCTACACCTTC.

The chain is built from TRBV6-1 and TRBJ1-1; 9 positions agree with TRBD1. V lost 2 bases to trimming and J lost 0 bases; unmatched junction nucleotides: 1. The CDR3 runs to 15 residues. Germline values: CDR1 MNHNS, CDR2 SASEGT. The DNA of the CDR3 is TGTGCCAGCAGTGAACGGACAGGGGTGAACACTGAAGCTTTCTTT. The encoded protein is CASSERTGVNTEAFF.

The rearrangement uses TRBV5-1 and TRBJ1-1; maybe TRBD1 (6 bases). The CDR3 spans 17 residues. V lost 2 bases to trimming and J lost 0 bases, with 17 bases between them. Germline V gene sequence: CDR1 SGHRS, CDR2 YFSETQ. In DNA form, the CDR3 reads TGCGCCAGCAGCTTTCAGGGGTTGAGATCAATGAACACTGAAGCTTTCTTT. Translation gives CASSFQGLRSMNTEAFF.

The chain couples TRBV27 to TRBJ2-7; 13 nucleotides align to TRBD2. Per the germline V gene, CDR1 is MNHEY and CDR2 is SMNVEV (reference sequence). This CDR3 spans 15 amino acids. Trimming cost V 6 bases and J 3 bases; bases outside gene matches: 5. CDR3 protein: CASSSGLAGSYEQYF. CDR3 bases: TGTGCCAGCAGCTCGGGACTAGCGGGAAGCTACGAGCAGTACTTC.

This clone was recorded only once. The chain couples TRBV7-6 to TRBJ2-7, with TRBD2 identical over 10 bases. This CDR3 spans 15 amino acids. V shed 5 bases, J shed 1 base, and the junction held 5 bases outside the gene matches. CDR1 and CDR2 (germline): SGHVS, FNYEAQ. The DNA of the CDR3 is TGTGCCAGCAGCCAACGGACTAGCGGTTCCTACGAGCAGTACTTC. Protein: CASSQRTSGSYEQYF.

This chain uses TRBV27 with TRBJ1-3, with 10 bases matching TRBD1. V lost 6 bases to trimming and J lost 4 bases; unmatched junction nucleotides: 3. Germline V gene sequence: CDR1 MNHEY, CDR2 SMNVEV (reference sequence). This CDR3 spans 14 amino acids. The CDR3 here is CASRGQGTGNTIYF. DNA for the CDR3: TGTGCCAGCAGGGGACAGGGGACAGGAAACACCATATATTTT.

This clone was counted once. V and J are TRBV7-8 and TRBJ2-7; 11 bases map to TRBD2. This CDR3 region has 17 residues. The V gene end was trimmed by 1 base and the J gene end by 3 bases; junction bases not matched to a gene: 8. Germline CDR1 is SGHVS and CDR2 is FQNEAQ. As DNA, the CDR3 is TGTGCCAGCAGCTTAGGACTAGCGGGATCCACGGGCTACGAGCAGTACTTC. Amino acid sequence: CASSLGLAGSTGYEQYF.

This chain uses TRBV10-3 with TRBJ2-2, with D possibly being TRBD2 (6 bases). CDR1 is ENHRY, CDR2 SYGVKD, per germline. Trimming took 11 bases from V and 5 from J, leaving 21 bases between them. This CDR3 comprises 15 residues. The CDR3 DNA reads as TGTGCCTCATCTTCGGGAGAAGAAGGGACCGGGGAGCTGTTTTTT. Translation gives CASSSGEEGTGELFF.

The chain links TRBV28 to TRBJ2-7; TRBD1 aligns across 10 bases. The CDR3 length is 13 residues. With 6 bases clipped from V and 6 bases from J, the junction kept 5 bases outside the gene matches. The germline CDR1 and CDR2 sequences are MDHEN and SYDVKM. CDR3 bases: TGTGCCAGCAGGTCCGGGACAGGGGTCGAGCAGTACTTC. Translation gives CASRSGTGVEQYF.

The V gene is TRBV28, the J gene TRBJ2-1, with a possible D match to TRBD2 (5 bases). Germline assignment: CDR1 MDHEN and CDR2 SYDVKM. CDR3 length: 12 residues. V lost 4 bases to trimming and J lost 9 bases, with 10 bases between them. CDR3 bases: TGTGCCAGCAGTTCCCCTCGGGGTGAGCAGTTCTTC. Translating it yields CASSSPRGEQFF.

The J gene is TRBJ1-5, the V gene TRBV28, with a tentative D call TRBD1 (6 bases). The CDR3 is 14 amino acids. Trimming removed 5 bases at V and 3 bases at J, with 11 bases between. CDR1 is MDHEN, CDR2 SYDVKM, per germline. The CDR3, as DNA: TGTGCCAGCAGTCGAACAGGGTCCAATCAGCCCCAGCATTTT. Translation: CASSRTGSNQPQHF. The variable domain in full, with the rest retrieved from reference TRBV28 and TRBJ1-5, is DVKVTQSSRYLVKRTGEKVFLECVQDMDHENMFWYRQDPGLGLRLIYFSYDVKMKEKGDIPEGYSVSREKKERFSLILESASTNQTSMYLCASSRTGSNQPQHFGDGTRLSIL.